This TCR beta chain was found in a study of cytomegalovirus exposure and HLA in healthy donors. Study observations and caveats: Across donors, sequencing depth was assumed by presence/absence analyses to be roughly uniform.

As regards this clone: The antigen is not known.

V dropped 6 bases and J dropped 7; count of bases not matched to a gene: 8. The CDR3 covers 13 residues. Looked up from germline, CDR1 is SGHAT and CDR2 is FQNNGV. The study ran its PCR with 60 Vbeta and 13 Jbeta primers. TCRdb's table, derived via immunoSEQ multiplex PCR, lists solely in-frame clones and lacks some. The data show 160,000 or so clones, roughly 79% seen once. Source material: PBMCs. The TCR sequence derives from a woman aged 18-29 years in good health and CMV-seropositive. The genes are TRBV11-2 and TRBJ1-2, with TRBD1 identical over 7 bases. This CDR3 is CASSPGQIVGYTF. The DNA of the CDR3 is TGTGCCAGCAGTCCGGGACAGATCGTTGGCTACACCTTC.